One and the same sample provided the 19 T cell receptor beta chains below, sequenced in a study of T cell responses to AZD1222 COVID-19 vaccine. TCRdb keeps only in-frame clones here, not all; method: immunoSEQ multiplex PCR. The sample lists 150,000 to 200,000 clones, 85% to 90% occurring once. The sample in question was peripheral blood, obtained on day 0 of AZD1222 vaccination. These receptors originate from an adult in good health.

The chain carries TRBV7-9 and TRBJ1-5; no clear D. Trimming pared 6 bases from V and 2 bases from J, leaving 11 bases between. The CDR3 contains 14 residues. CDR1 and CDR2 (germline): SEHNR, FQNEAQ (reference sequence). The CDR3 DNA reads TGTGCCAGCAGATCCTCCGGGGGCAATCAGCCCCAGCATTTT. This encodes CASRSSGGNQPQHF.

The chain has TRBV5-4 and TRBJ2-7, with D uncertain. The V and J ends lost 4 bases and 10 bases respectively, with 15 bases between them. The CDR3 loop spans 12 amino acids. The germline V gene has CDR1 SGHNT and CDR2 YYREEE (reference sequence). CDR3 residues: CASSHGRGEQYF. CDR3 bases: TGTGCCAGCAGCCATGGACGCGGAGAACAGTACTTC. Supplemented by reference TRBV5-4 and TRBJ2-7, the full variable domain reads ETGVTQSPTHLIKTRGQQVTLRCSSQSGHNTVSWYQQALGQGPQFIFQYYREEENGRGNFPPRFSGLQFPNYSSELNVNALELDDSALYLCASSHGRGEQYFGPGTRLTVT.

The chain carries TRBV12-3 or TRBV12-4 and TRBJ1-1, with 8 bases aligning to TRBD1. V was pared by 3 bases and J by 9 bases, with 6 bases of the junction left unmatched. The CDR3 extends over 13 amino acids. The DNA of the CDR3 is TGTGCCAGCAGTTTGGGTCAGGGGGCTAAAGCTTTCTTT. Amino acid sequence: CASSLGQGAKAFF.

The chain recombines TRBV11-2 with TRBJ1-1; 8 nucleotides align to TRBD1. In germline, CDR1 is SGHAT, CDR2 FQNNGV. The CDR3 length is 16 residues. V lost 1 base to trimming and J lost 6 bases; unmatched junction nucleotides: 10. The DNA of the CDR3 is TGTGCCAGCAGCTTAGCCCCCGGACAGGGAGAGCCTGAAGCTTTCTTT. Its translation is CASSLAPGQGEPEAFF. Combining the CDR3 with reference TRBV11-2 and TRBJ1-1 gives the whole variable domain EAGVAQSPRYKIIEKRQSVAFWCNPISGHATLYWYQQILGQGPKLLIQFQNNGVVDDSQLPKDRFSAERLKGVDSTLKIQPAKLEDSAVYLCASSLAPGQGEPEAFFGQGTRLTVV.

Concerning this clone: In the same sample, other DNA sequences code for this CDR3. The chain joins TRBV5-1 to TRBJ2-2; 7 bases are a match to TRBD1. CDR3 length: 16 amino acids. Per the germline V gene, CDR1 is SGHRS and CDR2 is YFSETQ. V shed 0 bases, J shed 0 bases, and the junction held 2 bases outside the gene matches. The CDR3 sequence is CASSLAQGANTGELFF. The DNA for the CDR3 is TGCGCCAGCAGCTTGGCCCAGGGGGCGAACACCGGGGAGCTGTTTTTT.

The J gene is TRBJ1-6, the V gene TRBV7-9, with D unresolved. The CDR3 length is 13 residues. Germline V gene sequence: CDR1 SEHNR, CDR2 FQNEAQ (reference sequence). The V end was cut by 4 bases, the J end by 6 bases, with 7 bases between. The CDR3 nucleotides are TGTGCCAGCAGCTCGGGCCCTAATTCACCCCTCCACTTT. This gives the protein CASSSGPNSPLHF.

This clone was counted between two and nine times. The V gene is TRBV2, the J gene TRBJ1-2; possible D gene TRBD1, 6 bases. The V and J ends lost 7 bases and 3 bases respectively, with 18 bases between them. Germline-derived CDR1 and CDR2 are SNHLY and FYNNEI. This CDR3 spans 15 amino acids. CDR3 in amino acids: CASTLKRGEHYGYTF. In nucleotides, the CDR3 is TGTGCCAGCACTCTGAAGAGGGGGGAGCACTATGGCTACACCTTC.

The chain employs TRBV6-6 and TRBJ2-6; 7 nucleotides match TRBD1. V lost 5 bases and J lost 0; bases outside the gene matches: 7. The V gene's germline CDR1 is MNHNY and CDR2 SVGAGI (reference sequence). The CDR3 sequence is 17 residues long. The CDR3 region has the DNA TGTGCCAGCAGTCCCGGGACAGTCACCTCTGGGGCCAACGTCCTGACTTTC. The encoded protein is CASSPGTVTSGANVLTF.

In this sample, this clone turned up once. The V gene is TRBV5-5, the J gene TRBJ2-3; 7 bases map to TRBD1. The length of the CDR3 is 15 residues. The V gene's germline CDR1 is SGHKS and CDR2 YYEKEE (reference sequence). Trimming took 0 bases from V and 6 from J; bases not matched to a gene: 7. Here the CDR3 DNA reads TGTGCCAGCAGCTTGGATCTATTGGGACAGGATACGCAGTATTTT. This gives the protein CASSLDLLGQDTQYF.

The chain carries TRBV7-3 and TRBJ2-5, with D perhaps TRBD1 (6 bases). The CDR3 is 15 residues long. Germline loops: CDR1 SGHTA, CDR2 FQGTGA. The V gene lost 2 bases and the J gene lost 1 base, with 11 bases spanning the gap. CDR3 amino acids: CASSLGQGGQETQYF. The DNA of the CDR3 is TGTGCCAGCAGCTTAGGTCAAGGGGGCCAAGAGACCCAGTACTTC.

The chain joins TRBV7-8 to TRBJ1-2; 11 bases are a match to TRBD1. V shed 5 bases and J 6 bases; nucleotides not matched to a gene: 11. CDR1 is SGHVS and CDR2 is FQNEAQ in the germline V gene. The CDR3 spans 16 residues. For the CDR3, the DNA is TGTGCCAGCAGCGAATATTCCGGGACAGGGGGACATGGCTACACCTTC. Encoded protein: CASSEYSGTGGHGYTF.

This clone is a singleton in its sample. The chain joins TRBV28 to TRBJ2-7; 11 positions match TRBD2. This CDR3 has 17 residues. The J segment lost 0 bases and the V segment lost 2 bases, leaving 6 bases of the junction unmatched. CDR1 and CDR2 from the germline V gene are MDHEN and SYDVKM. This CDR3 reads CASSLPMTSGDSYEQYF. Written as DNA, the CDR3 is TGTGCCAGCAGTTTACCTATGACTAGCGGGGACTCCTACGAGCAGTACTTC.

The chain carries TRBV30 and TRBJ1-2; 7 bases agree with TRBD1. In germline, CDR1 is GTSNPN, CDR2 SVGIG (reference sequence). V trimming: 0 bases; J trimming: 4 bases; junction bases outside the gene matches: 2. CDR3 length equals 13 residues. In nucleotides, the CDR3 is TGTGCCTGGAGTGTGGCAGGGGGCTATGGCTACACCTTC. Translating gives CAWSVAGGYGYTF.

The V call is TRBV4-1, the J call TRBJ1-1; unclear D gene. This CDR3 is 12 amino acids long. Germline V lookup: CDR1 MGHRA, CDR2 YSYEKL. Trimming took off 1 base at V and 7 bases at J, with 7 bases between the two ends. The CDR3 region is CASSQGPGEAFF. In DNA form, the CDR3 reads TGCGCCAGCAGCCAAGGTCCCGGTGAAGCTTTCTTT.

The chain recombines TRBV7-2 with TRBJ1-2; TRBD1 aligns across 7 bases. The V and J ends lost 7 bases and 0 bases, in that order; junction bases with no gene match: 5. CDR3 length: 14 residues. CDR1 is SGHTA, CDR2 FQGNSA, per germline. CDR3 loop: CASTSGQANYGYTF. CDR3 sequence (DNA): TGTGCCAGCACCTCTGGACAGGCTAACTATGGCTACACCTTC.

V is TRBV28 and J is TRBJ1-4; D is undetermined. The CDR3 runs to 16 residues. Trimming pared 3 bases from V and 0 bases from J, leaving 11 bases between. Per the germline V gene, CDR1 is MDHEN and CDR2 is SYDVKM. The CDR3 nucleotides read TGTGCCAGCAGTTTGGAGTCTATTGCAACTAATGAAAAACTGTTTTTT. It encodes CASSLESIATNEKLFF.

V is TRBV7-2 and J is TRBJ2-3; the match to TRBD2 covers 8 bases. Germline CDR1 is SGHTA and CDR2 is FQGNSA. CDR3 size: 15 residues. V lost 1 base and J lost 3; bases outside the gene matches: 3. The CDR3 reads CASSLVAGGTDTQYF. CDR3 DNA sequence: TGTGCCAGCAGCTTAGTCGCGGGGGGTACAGATACGCAGTATTTT. Combining the CDR3 with reference TRBV7-2 and TRBJ2-3 gives the whole variable domain GAGVSQSPSNKVTEKGKDVELRCDPISGHTALYWYRQSLGQGLEFLIYFQGNSAPDKSGLPSDRFSAERTGGSVSTLTIQRTQQEDSAVYLCASSLVAGGTDTQYFGPGTRLTVL.

The CDR3 DNA reads TGTGCCAGCTCACCGGGACAGGGATCGAACTATGGCTACACCTTC. It translates to CASSPGQGSNYGYTF. The V call is TRBV18, the J call TRBJ1-2, with 9 nucleotides matching TRBD1. V gave up 3 bases and J gave up 2 bases; unmatched junction bases: 4. Germline loops: CDR1 KGHSH, CDR2 LQKENI. The CDR3 loop spans 15 amino acids.

The V call is TRBV12-3 or TRBV12-4, the J call TRBJ2-7; possible D gene TRBD1, 5 bases. Trimming removed 2 bases at V and 5 bases at J, with 10 bases between. The CDR3 length is 13 residues. CDR3 residues: CASSLFQGNEQYF. The CDR3 DNA follows: TGTGCCAGCAGTTTATTCCAGGGTAACGAGCAGTACTTC.